Following are 2 T cell receptor beta chains from one sample sequenced in a study of T cell changes during pregnancy in multiple sclerosis. TCRdb's copy holds only in-frame clones and misses some; the assay was immunoSEQ multiplex PCR. The sample lists approximately 30,000 clones; roughly 86% were seen once. The sample was CD8+ T cells from peripheral blood mononuclear cells, taken in the second trimester of pregnancy. These receptors were collected from a female donor with multiple sclerosis, enrolled in a pregnancy study.

CDR3 in amino acids: CASSQLQEAYNEQFF. Written as DNA, the CDR3 is TGCGCCAGCAGCCAACTACAAGAGGCCTACAATGAGCAGTTCTTC. This chain uses TRBV4-1 with TRBJ2-1, with D hard to call. The CDR3 sequence is 15 residues long. V dropped 2 bases and J dropped 2 bases, with 10 bases sitting between them. Germline V CDR1 and CDR2: MGHRA, YSYEKL.

J is TRBJ1-5 and V is TRBV7-2; 7 bases agree with TRBD1. Trimming removed 6 bases from V and 7 bases from J; junction bases left unmatched: 9. The CDR3 is made up of 14 amino acids. The germline gives CDR1 SGHTA, CDR2 FQGNSA. CDR3 region: CASSMGQSGQPQHF. CDR3 sequence (DNA): TGTGCCAGCAGTATGGGACAGTCCGGGCAGCCCCAGCATTTT.